A selection of T cell receptor beta chains follows, all from one sample in a study of blood T cell repertoires in COVID-19. Using immunoSEQ multiplex PCR, the repertoire was profiled, and TCRdb retains in-frame clones only, with some absent. The table has around 270,000 clones, approximately 85% seen once. Material: peripheral blood. These receptors were taken from a human donor with COVID-19, enrolled during active disease. The donor label of this sample is uncertain. CDR3s include the opening cysteine and the closing phenylalanine or tryptophan. Each record gives: V gene, J gene, CDR3 protein.

>TRBV6-6|TRBJ1-5
CASSYADNSNQPQHF
>TRBV9|TRBJ2-1
CASSVTGGVQDEQFF
>TRBV4-1|TRBJ1-5
CASSLSPADRNQPQHF
>TRBV7-2|TRBJ1-1
CASSLAAGGNPEAFF
>TRBV5-1|TRBJ1-5
CASSSNPGSDQPQHF
>TRBV5-1|TRBJ2-5
CASSLVPGQGVQETQYF
>TRBV5-6|TRBJ2-1
CASSLRLAGVREQFF
>TRBV28|TRBJ1-4
CASSPQGAYNEKLFF
>TRBV15|TRBJ1-5
CATSRGTGGFVNQPQHF
>TRBV2|TRBJ1-4
CASTSGQLNEKLFF
>TRBV7-3|TRBJ2-3
CASSLGLSGETQYF
>TRBV6-6|TRBJ1-6
CASSYSGGGYNSPLHF
>TRBV9|TRBJ2-7
CASTPDSFSYEQYF
>TRBV29-1|TRBJ1-1
CSVGGGGNTEAFF
>TRBV4-2|TRBJ1-6
CASSQETGGSSPLHF
>TRBV27|TRBJ2-7
CASSKRESYEQYF
>TRBV4-2|TRBJ2-7
CASSQASGRREQYF
>TRBV6-4|TRBJ1-2
CASNPPGLYGYTF
>TRBV10-1|TRBJ1-1
CASRGDSGTEAFF
>TRBV27|TRBJ1-6
CASTLTGSSYNSPLHF
>TRBV4-3|TRBJ2-7
CASSQDRGASYEQYF
>TRBV18|TRBJ1-4
CASSPDRDDEKLFF
>TRBV5-1|TRBJ1-4
CASSFDTQGKDLFF
>TRBV9|TRBJ1-2
CASSGHPESQGAPGYTF
>TRBV15|TRBJ2-1
CATSRDRGSSYNEQFF
>TRBV9|TRBJ1-6
CASSVGGGGQDNSPLHF
>TRBV3-1/TRBV3-2|TRBJ1-2
CASSQRSRTVDGYTF
>TRBV14|TRBJ1-6
CASSQDRGSPLHF
>TRBV28|TRBJ1-5
CASSFRAYSNQPQHF
>TRBV5-1|TRBJ1-6
CASSGDREGSPLHF
>TRBV2|TRBJ2-5
CASNPGQGDETQYF
>TRBV19|TRBJ2-4
CASSSTGGHIQYF
>TRBV28|TRBJ2-5
CASSLGGRQETQYF
>TRBV21-1|TRBJ1-1
CASSKVWTEAFF
>TRBV9|TRBJ1-2
CASSASGGLNYGYTF
>TRBV29-1|TRBJ1-1
CSVDGRGLVNTEAFF
>TRBV28|TRBJ2-7
CASNPSHLSSYEQYF
>TRBV18|TRBJ1-3
CASSPRDTTTSGNTIYF
>TRBV19|TRBJ2-5
CASSAATGGGGTQYF
>TRBV6-5|TRBJ2-5
CASKPGLAASGTQYF
>TRBV28|TRBJ1-3
CASSFGIIGGNTIYF